Included here is one T cell receptor beta chain sequence, with context. The antigen is unknown. J lost 6 bases, V lost 6 bases, and 7 bases had no gene match. Germline CDR1 is MNHEY and CDR2 is SVGAGI. The CDR3 contains 14 residues. The source of the sample is a study of STAT3 mutations in large granular lymphocyte leukemia. Sequenced by immunoSEQ multiplex PCR; TCRdb stores in-frame clones only, minus some. The table records approximately 10,000 clones, 76% of them present only once. Study-wide results and limits: Every T-cell large granular lymphocyte leukemia patient had at least one immunodominant TCR beta clonotype. Clonal expansion was inferred from samples taken at other timepoints. All newly emerging clones after therapy were STAT3 wild type.

The sequence derives from a man aged 55 to 70 with T-cell large granular lymphocyte leukemia. Some clones in this sample may be carry-over from other donors' samples. The sample comprised peripheral blood mononuclear cells. V usage is TRBV6-5 and J usage is TRBJ1-1; 10 nucleotides line up with TRBD1. CDR3 DNA sequence: TGTGCCAGCAGCCGTGACAGGGGGCTGGCTGAAGCTTTCTTT. Translating gives CASSRDRGLAEAFF.